This T cell receptor (beta chain) was retrieved from a study of T-cell memory formation after mild COVID-19 (dated by TCRdb to 2020 to 2023). About the investigation overall: TCR sequence clusters from the two donors were largely donor specific. In two donors, T-cell clones that expanded and contracted after mild COVID-19 were tracked by sequencing TCRalpha and TCRbeta repertoires over time. Two young, previously healthy adult volunteers, one female and one male, were included in the cohort. Here is what the overall study found, with its caveats: The second-wave clones that peaked on day 37 were not confirmed to be SARS-CoV-2 specific. Some responding clones were found in pre-infection memory, which suggests that pre-existing cross-reactive memory T cells took part in the SARS-CoV-2 response. From day 15 to 85, contracting clones showed balanced CD4/CD8 phenotypes, whereas a second wave of clones that expanded from day 15 to 37 leaned towards CD4+. Contracting CD4+ clones were located mainly in the CM and EM memory subsets, whereas CD8+ clones were found to be enriched in EMRA. Only a couple of mild cases were covered by the study, and larger cohorts that include severe cases with pre-infection samples were considered necessary.

Ficoll-Paque density gradient centrifugation was used to isolate PBMCs. Sequencing was carried out with an Illumina NovaSeq 6000. TCRalpha and TCRbeta cDNA libraries were constructed by 5'RACE with constant-segment primers, with sample barcodes and unique molecular identifiers being introduced. RNA was extracted from every sample with Trizol reagent. The libraries were amplified in two PCR steps, and the second step added a second sample barcode and Illumina TruSeq adapters. Sequencing of the libraries was done on an Illumina NovaSeq, producing 2 x 150 bp paired-end reads. From the authors' description of their analysis: Demultiplexing of reads and collapsing into UMI-guided consensus sequences were performed with migec v1.2.7. Using mixcr v2.1.11, UMI consensuses were aligned to TRA and TRB V and J templates and then assembled into clonotypes. Clonotypes were classified as expanded or contracted when called significant by both edgeR and NoisET, with noise models trained on biological replicates. For edgeR calls, the thresholds were a false discovery rate-adjusted p below 0.01 and a log2 fold-change of 1. As an exploratory analysis of dynamics, PCA with hierarchical clustering was applied to max-normalized trajectories of the 1000 most abundant clonotypes. Each responding clone was given a CD4 or CD8 phenotype based on the CD4+ and CD8+ repertoires, which had been sequenced separately. TCRdb handled the public reads itself, with Q25 trimming in fastp and clone calling in MiXCR, and kept productive beta chains. CDR3 protein duplicates are merged, each entry listing the most common genes and DNA. These V and J calls are TCRdb output, not the study's own analysis. The sample records 500,000 to 600,000 distinct CDR3 sequences, roughly 18% of which are singletons. The top ten constitute approximately 12% of the sample.

In the case of this clonotype: The clone's antigen remains unknown. Base qualities are not at hand, and no much larger clone is one base apart.

V is cut by 8 bases and J by 5 bases, and the space between the germline ends is 9 bases. Including the terminal cysteine and phenylalanine, the CDR3 comprises 11 residues. Only CDR3 DNA is held: 33 bases, read in frame from base 1. In the germline V gene (reference sequence), CDR1 corresponds to LGHDT and CDR2 to YNNKEL. The sequence joins TRBV3-1 to TRBJ2-5; the best D guess is TRBD2, with 5 bases matching. The sequencing sample was made of PBMCs or a T cell subset sorted from them (not recorded which). The clonotype was recovered from an adult woman who had mild COVID-19 (a few samples of this study predate the infection). The sample titles of this study are shuffled in the database, so cell type and time point are left out; the donor was told from shared clones. CDR3 reads: CASDRGETQYF. The nucleotide sequence is TGTGCCAGCGACCGAGGGGAGACCCAGTACTTC.